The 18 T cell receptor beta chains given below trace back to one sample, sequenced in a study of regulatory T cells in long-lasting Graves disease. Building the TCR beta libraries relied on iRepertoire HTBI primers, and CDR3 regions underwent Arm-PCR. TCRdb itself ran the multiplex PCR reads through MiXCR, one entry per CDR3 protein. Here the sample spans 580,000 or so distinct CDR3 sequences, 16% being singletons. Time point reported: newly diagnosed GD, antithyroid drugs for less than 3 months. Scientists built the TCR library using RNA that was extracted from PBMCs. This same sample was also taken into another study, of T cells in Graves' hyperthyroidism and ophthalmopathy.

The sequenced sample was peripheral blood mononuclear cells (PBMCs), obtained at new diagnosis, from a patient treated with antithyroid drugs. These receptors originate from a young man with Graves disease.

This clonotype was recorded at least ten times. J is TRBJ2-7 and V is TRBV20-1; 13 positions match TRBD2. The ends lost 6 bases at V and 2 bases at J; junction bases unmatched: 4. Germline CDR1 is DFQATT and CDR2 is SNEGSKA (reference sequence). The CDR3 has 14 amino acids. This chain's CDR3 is CSALGLAGAYEQYF. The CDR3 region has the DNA TGCAGTGCCCTCGGACTAGCGGGAGCCTACGAGCAGTACTTC.

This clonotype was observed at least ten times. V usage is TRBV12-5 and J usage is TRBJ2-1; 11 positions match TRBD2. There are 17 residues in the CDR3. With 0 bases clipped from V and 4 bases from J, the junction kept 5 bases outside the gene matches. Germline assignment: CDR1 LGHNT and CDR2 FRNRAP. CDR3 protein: CASGLVLGTSGYNEQFF. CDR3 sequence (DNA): TGTGCTAGTGGTTTGGTACTTGGGACTAGCGGTTACAATGAGCAGTTCTTC.

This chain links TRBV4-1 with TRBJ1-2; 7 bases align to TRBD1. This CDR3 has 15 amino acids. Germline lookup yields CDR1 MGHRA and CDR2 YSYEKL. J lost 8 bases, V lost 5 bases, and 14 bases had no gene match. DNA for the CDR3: TGCGCCAGCAGCTATCAACAGGGGTTAACGGAGGGCTACACCTTC. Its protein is CASSYQQGLTEGYTF.

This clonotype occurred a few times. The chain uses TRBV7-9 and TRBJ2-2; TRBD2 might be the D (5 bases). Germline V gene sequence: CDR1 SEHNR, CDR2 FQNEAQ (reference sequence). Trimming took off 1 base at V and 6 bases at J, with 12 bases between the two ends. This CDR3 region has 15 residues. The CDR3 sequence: CASSLGGSTAGELFF. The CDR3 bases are TGTGCCAGCAGCTTAGGCGGGTCTACAGCCGGGGAGCTGTTTTTT.

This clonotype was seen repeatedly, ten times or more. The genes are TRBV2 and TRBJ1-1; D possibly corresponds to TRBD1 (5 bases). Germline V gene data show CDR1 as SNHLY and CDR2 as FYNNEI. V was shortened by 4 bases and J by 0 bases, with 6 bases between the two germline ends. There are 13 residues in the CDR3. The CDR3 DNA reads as TGTGCCAGCAGTGCGGACATGAACACTGAAGCTTTCTTT. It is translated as CASSADMNTEAFF.

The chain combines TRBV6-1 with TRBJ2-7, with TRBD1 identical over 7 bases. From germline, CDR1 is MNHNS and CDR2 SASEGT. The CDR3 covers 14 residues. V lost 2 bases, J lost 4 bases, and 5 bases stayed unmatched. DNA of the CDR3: TGTGCCAGCAGTGAAACGGGACAGAGATACGAGCAGTACTTC. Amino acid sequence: CASSETGQRYEQYF.

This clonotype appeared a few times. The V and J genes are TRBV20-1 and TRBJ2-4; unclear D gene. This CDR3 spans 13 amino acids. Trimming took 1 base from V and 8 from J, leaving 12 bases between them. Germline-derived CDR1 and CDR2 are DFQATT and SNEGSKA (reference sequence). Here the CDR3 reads CSARGVSQDIQYF. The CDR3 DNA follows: TGCAGTGCTAGAGGAGTCAGCCAGGACATTCAGTACTTC.

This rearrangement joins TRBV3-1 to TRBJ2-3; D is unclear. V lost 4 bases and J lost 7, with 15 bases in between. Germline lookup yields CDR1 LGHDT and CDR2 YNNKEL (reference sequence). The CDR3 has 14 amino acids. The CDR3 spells CASSPGGSSNTQYF. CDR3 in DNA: TGTGCCAGCAGCCCCGGCGGTAGTTCAAATACGCAGTATTTT.

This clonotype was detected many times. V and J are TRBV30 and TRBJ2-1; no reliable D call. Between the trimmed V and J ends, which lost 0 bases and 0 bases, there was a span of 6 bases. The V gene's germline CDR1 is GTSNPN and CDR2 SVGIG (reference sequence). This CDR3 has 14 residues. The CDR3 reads CAWSVGGSYNEQFF. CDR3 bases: TGTGCCTGGAGTGTGGGCGGCTCCTACAATGAGCAGTTCTTC. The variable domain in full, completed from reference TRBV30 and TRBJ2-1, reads SQTIHQWPATLVQPVGSPLSLECTVEGTSNPNLYWYRQAAGRGLQLLFYSVGIGQISSEVPQNLSASRPQDRQFILSSKKLLLSDSGFYLCAWSVGGSYNEQFFGPGTRLTVL.

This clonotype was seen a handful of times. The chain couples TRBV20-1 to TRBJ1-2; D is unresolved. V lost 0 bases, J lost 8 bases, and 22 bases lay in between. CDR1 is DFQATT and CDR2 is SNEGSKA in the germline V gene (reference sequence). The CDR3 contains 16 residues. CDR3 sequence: CSARDPSTADFVGYTF. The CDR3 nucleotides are TGCAGTGCTAGAGATCCTAGTACAGCAGACTTCGTGGGCTACACCTTC.

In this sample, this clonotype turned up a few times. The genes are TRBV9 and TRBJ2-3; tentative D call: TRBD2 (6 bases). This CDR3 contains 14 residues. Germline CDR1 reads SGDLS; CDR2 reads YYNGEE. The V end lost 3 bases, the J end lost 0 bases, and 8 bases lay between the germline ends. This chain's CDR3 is CASSAEGSTDTQYF. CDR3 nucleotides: TGTGCCAGCAGCGCGGAGGGGAGCACAGATACGCAGTATTTT. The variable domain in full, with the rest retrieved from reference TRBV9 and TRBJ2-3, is DSGVTQTPKHLITATGQRVTLRCSPRSGDLSVYWYQQSLDQGLQFLIQYYNGEERAKGNILERFSAQQFPDLHSELNLSSLELGDSALYFCASSAEGSTDTQYFGPGTRLTVL.

The CDR3 DNA is TGTGCCAGCAGTTACGACAGGGGGCTGGAGACCCAGTACTTC. This encodes CASSYDRGLETQYF. The chain joins TRBV6-2 or TRBV6-3 to TRBJ2-5, with 10 nucleotides matching TRBD1. The germline V gene has CDR1 MNHEY and CDR2 SVGEGT. Trimming removed 2 bases from V and 5 bases from J; junction bases left unmatched: 2. The CDR3 consists of 14 residues.

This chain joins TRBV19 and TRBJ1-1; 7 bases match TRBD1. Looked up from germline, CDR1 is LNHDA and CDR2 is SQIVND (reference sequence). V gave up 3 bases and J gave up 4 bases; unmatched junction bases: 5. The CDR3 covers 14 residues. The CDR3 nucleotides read TGTGCCAGTAGTATTGTGACAGGGCTCACTGAAGCTTTCTTT. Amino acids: CASSIVTGLTEAFF.

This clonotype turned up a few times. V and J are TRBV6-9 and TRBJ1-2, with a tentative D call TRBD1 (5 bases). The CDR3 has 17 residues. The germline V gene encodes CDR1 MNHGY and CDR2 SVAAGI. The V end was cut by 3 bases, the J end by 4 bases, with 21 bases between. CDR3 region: CASSYGRALGMSYGYTF. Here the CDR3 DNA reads TGTGCCAGCAGTTACGGCAGGGCCCTCGGGATGAGCTATGGCTACACCTTC.

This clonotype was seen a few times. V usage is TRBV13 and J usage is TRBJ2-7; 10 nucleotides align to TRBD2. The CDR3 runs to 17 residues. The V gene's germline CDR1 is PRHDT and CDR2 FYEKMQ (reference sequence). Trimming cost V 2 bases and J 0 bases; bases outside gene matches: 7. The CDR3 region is CASSLYQLAGSSYEQYF. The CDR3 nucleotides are TGTGCCAGCAGCTTATATCAACTAGCGGGAAGCTCCTACGAGCAGTACTTC.

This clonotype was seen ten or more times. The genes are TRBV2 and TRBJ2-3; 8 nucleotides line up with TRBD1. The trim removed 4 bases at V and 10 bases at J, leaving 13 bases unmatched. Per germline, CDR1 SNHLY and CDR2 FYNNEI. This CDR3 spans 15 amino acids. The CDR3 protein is CASSAGGAFTSAQYF. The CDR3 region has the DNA TGTGCCAGCAGTGCAGGGGGCGCTTTTACGTCTGCGCAGTATTTT.

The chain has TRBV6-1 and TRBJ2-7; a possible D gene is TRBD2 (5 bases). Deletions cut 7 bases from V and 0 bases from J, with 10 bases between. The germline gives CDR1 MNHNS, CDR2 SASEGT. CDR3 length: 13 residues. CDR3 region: CASISGSSYEQYF. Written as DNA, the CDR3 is TGTGCCAGCATAAGCGGTAGCTCCTACGAGCAGTACTTC.

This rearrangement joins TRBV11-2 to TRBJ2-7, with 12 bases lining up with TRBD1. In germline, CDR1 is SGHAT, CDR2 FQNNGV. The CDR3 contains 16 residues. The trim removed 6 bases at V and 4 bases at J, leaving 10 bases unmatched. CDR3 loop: CASSLTGQGARYEQYF. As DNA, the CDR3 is TGTGCCAGCAGTTTAACGGGACAGGGGGCGCGATACGAGCAGTACTTC.